A selection of T cell receptor beta chains follows, all from one sample in a study of T cells in Graves' hyperthyroidism and ophthalmopathy. TCRdb re-called the multiplex PCR reads through MiXCR, storing one row per CDR3 protein. Of almost 600,000 distinct CDR3 sequences in the sample, about 15% were seen once. Sequenced input: blood. Receptors originate from a woman in her thirties with Graves' hyperthyroidism that later progressed to Graves' ophthalmopathy. Both conserved end residues are trimmed from each CDR3.

j_call: TRBJ2-5
v_call: TRBV7-2
cdr3_length: 13
cdr3_aa: ASSFGETDQETQY

j_call: TRBJ2-1
v_call: TRBV29-1
cdr3_length: 12
cdr3_aa: SVEGTSTYNEQF

j_call: TRBJ2-3
v_call: TRBV19
cdr3_length: 10
cdr3_aa: ASSIGGSTQY

j_call: TRBJ2-7
v_call: TRBV24-1
cdr3_length: 12
cdr3_aa: ATSEPGQASGQY

j_call: TRBJ2-1
v_call: TRBV12-3/TRBV12-4
cdr3_length: 12
cdr3_aa: ASRLMDFYNEQF

j_call: TRBJ2-5
v_call: TRBV7-2
cdr3_length: 9
cdr3_aa: ASSFGQGQY

j_call: TRBJ2-1
v_call: TRBV10-3
cdr3_length: 12
cdr3_aa: AISSAGSYNEQL

j_call: TRBJ1-6
v_call: TRBV12-3/TRBV12-4
cdr3_length: 15
cdr3_aa: ASSGGSGTGGMSPLH

j_call: TRBJ2-1
v_call: TRBV11-2
cdr3_length: 12
cdr3_aa: ASTSYGTGRGQF

j_call: TRBJ2-7
v_call: TRBV10-3
cdr3_length: 10
cdr3_aa: AISDSGYEQY

j_call: TRBJ2-7
v_call: TRBV7-2
cdr3_length: 13
cdr3_aa: ASSPGTSGSREQY

j_call: TRBJ2-2
v_call: TRBV6-4
cdr3_length: 14
cdr3_aa: ASNSGTGKNTGELF

j_call: TRBJ2-3
v_call: TRBV6-2/TRBV6-3
cdr3_length: 16
cdr3_aa: ASSYSKGLRGLSDTQY

j_call: TRBJ2-3
v_call: TRBV24-1
cdr3_length: 11
cdr3_aa: ATTTASTDTQY

j_call: TRBJ2-3
v_call: TRBV4-2
cdr3_length: 16
cdr3_aa: ASSQGSAGFRGTDTQY

j_call: TRBJ1-2
v_call: TRBV12-5
cdr3_length: 12
cdr3_aa: ASGLANRDNDYT